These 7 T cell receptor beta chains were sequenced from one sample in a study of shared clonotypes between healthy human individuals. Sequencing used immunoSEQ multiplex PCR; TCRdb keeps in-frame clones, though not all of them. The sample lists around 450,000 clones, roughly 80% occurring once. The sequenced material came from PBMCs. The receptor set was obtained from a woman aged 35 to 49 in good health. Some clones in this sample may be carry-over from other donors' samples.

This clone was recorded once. The CDR3, as DNA: TGTGCCAGCAGTCACCGGGACAGTCCCCTATACGAGCAGTACTTC. It codes for CASSHRDSPLYEQYF. V gene TRBV27 combines with J gene TRBJ2-7; 7 bases agree with TRBD1. CDR3 length: 15 amino acids. The trim removed 5 bases at V and 4 bases at J, leaving 11 bases unmatched. Germline loops: CDR1 MNHEY, CDR2 SMNVEV (reference sequence).

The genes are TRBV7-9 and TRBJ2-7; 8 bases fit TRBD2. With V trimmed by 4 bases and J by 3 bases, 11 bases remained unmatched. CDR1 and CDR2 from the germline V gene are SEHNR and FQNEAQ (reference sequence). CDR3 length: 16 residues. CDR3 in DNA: TGTGCCAGCAGCTACCGGGGGGGGCGACCCTTCTACGAGCAGTACTTC. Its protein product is CASSYRGGRPFYEQYF. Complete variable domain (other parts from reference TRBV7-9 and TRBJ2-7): DTGVSQNPRHKITKRGQNVTFRCDPISEHNRLYWYRQTLGQGPEFLTYFQNEAQLEKSRLLSDRFSAERPKGSFSTLEIQRTEQGDSAMYLCASSYRGGRPFYEQYFGPGTRLTVT.

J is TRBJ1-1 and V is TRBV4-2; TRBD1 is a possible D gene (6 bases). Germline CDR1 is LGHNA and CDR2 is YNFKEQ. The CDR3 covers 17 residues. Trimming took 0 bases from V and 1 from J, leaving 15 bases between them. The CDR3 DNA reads TGTGCCAGCAGCCAAGATCCTGGGAGACAGGCGAACACTGAAGCTTTCTTT. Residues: CASSQDPGRQANTEAFF.

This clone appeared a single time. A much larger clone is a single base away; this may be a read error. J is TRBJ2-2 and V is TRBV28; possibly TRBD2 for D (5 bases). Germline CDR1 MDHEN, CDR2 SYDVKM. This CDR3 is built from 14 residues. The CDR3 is CASSFLGYTGELLF. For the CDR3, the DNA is TGTGCCAGCAGTTTTTTGGGTTACACCGGGGAGCTGCTTTTT.

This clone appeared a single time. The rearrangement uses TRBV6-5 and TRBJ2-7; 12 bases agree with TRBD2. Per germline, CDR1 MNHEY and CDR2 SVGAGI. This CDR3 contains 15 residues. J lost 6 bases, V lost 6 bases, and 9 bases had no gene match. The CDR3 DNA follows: TGTGCCAGCAGCAGACTAGCGGGAGTGAGGGCCGAGCAGTACTTC. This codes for CASSRLAGVRAEQYF.

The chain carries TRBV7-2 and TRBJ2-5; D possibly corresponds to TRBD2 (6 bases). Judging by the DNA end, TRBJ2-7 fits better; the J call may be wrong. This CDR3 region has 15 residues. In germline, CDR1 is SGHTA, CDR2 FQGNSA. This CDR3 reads CASSSEGLGAYEQYF. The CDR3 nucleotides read TGTGCCAGCAGCTCAGAGGGACTCGGAGCCTACGAGCAGTACTTC.

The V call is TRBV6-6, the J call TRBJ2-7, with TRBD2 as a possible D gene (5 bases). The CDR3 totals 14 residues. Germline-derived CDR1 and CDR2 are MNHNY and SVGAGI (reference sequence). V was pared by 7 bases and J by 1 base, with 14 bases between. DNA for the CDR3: TGTGCCAGCAACCGGGAACCAGAGTCCTACGAGCAGTACTTC. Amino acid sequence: CASNREPESYEQYF.